One and the same sample provided the 14 T cell receptor beta chains below, sequenced in a study of T cells in women clearing cervical HPV infection. This table comes from immunoSEQ multiplex PCR, and its TCRdb copy is limited to in-frame clones, with some not included. Here the sample table reports some 21,000 clones. The sequenced sample consisted of blood buffy coat. These receptors came from a woman aged 18 to 75 with a cervical HPV16 infection that either progressed to CIN3+ or cleared (not recorded which).

Notes on this clone: The CDR3 end lies 3 residues beyond the end of the read and is filled in from the germline J gene. V is TRBV23-1 and J is TRBJ2-1; 7 nucleotides align to TRBD2. TRBV23-1 is an ORF, and what it does is uncertain. The CDR3 consists of 10 residues. The trim removed 11 bases at V and 5 bases at J, leaving 0 bases unmatched. CDR3 amino acids: CARGDNEQFF. CDR3 bases read: TGCGCCCGGGGGGACAATGAG.

To note about this clone: The read terminates 3 residues before the CDR3 end, so the remaining end is supplied by the germline J gene. The chain carries TRBV7-8 and TRBJ1-4; the D gene is possibly TRBD1 (5 bases). Germline CDR1 reads SGHVS; CDR2 reads FQNEAQ. The germline V and J ends were trimmed by 0 bases and 7 bases, with 18 bases remaining between them. This CDR3 is 17 amino acids long. The CDR3 loop is CASSLAGTGTRGEKLFF. CDR3 DNA, as far as it was read: TGTGCCAGCAGCTTAGCTGGGACCGGGACGCGGGGTGAAAAA.

For this clone: The observed sequence ends 3 residues before the CDR3 terminus, with the missing tail filled in from the germline J gene. This chain uses TRBV28 with TRBJ2-5; 8 bases are shared with TRBD2. The germline gives CDR1 MDHEN, CDR2 SYDVKM. CDR3 length: 15 residues. V lost 4 bases and J lost 3; bases outside the gene matches: 7. CDR3 residues: CASSSGTRLKETQYF. CDR3 bases read: TGTGCCAGCAGTTCCGGGACTAGGCTCAAAGAGACC.

As regards this clone: The read finishes 3 residues shy of the CDR3 end, and the germline J gene is used to complete it. The J gene is TRBJ1-2, the V gene TRBV7-2; unclear D gene. Looked up from germline, CDR1 is SGHTA and CDR2 is FQGNSA. The CDR3 has 14 residues. Trimming took 2 bases from V and 6 from J, leaving 13 bases between them. The covered CDR3 bases are TGTGCCAGCAGCTTATTACGAGGCGGGGATGGC. It specifies CASSLLRGGDG. The full CDR3 protein is CASSLLRGGDGYTF.

As to this clone: The read ends 3 residues shy of where the CDR3 ends; the end is completed using the germline J gene. The chain has TRBV28 and TRBJ2-7, with a tentative D call TRBD1 (5 bases). This CDR3 contains 12 residues. Germline V gene data show CDR1 as MDHEN and CDR2 as SYDVKM. V lost 6 bases, J lost 1 base, and 7 bases lay in between. The CDR3 loop reads CASSRQSYEQYF. The sequenced CDR3 bases are TGTGCCAGCAGCCGACAGTCCTACGAG.

CDR3 DNA (partial): TGCAGTGCCCTCGGGACTAGCGGCAACGTGGTCCTTTACGAG. Translation: CSALGTSGNVVLYE. The full-length CDR3 reads as CSALGTSGNVVLYEQYF. The chain has TRBV20-1 and TRBJ2-7; 11 bases map to TRBD2. The read is 3 residues too short to cover the CDR3 end, so that end is filled in from the germline J gene. The V gene's germline CDR1 is DFQATT and CDR2 SNEGSKA (reference sequence). V lost 6 bases, J lost 4 bases, and 17 bases stayed unmatched. The CDR3 runs 17 residues.

Points on this clone: The DNA ends 3 residues before the CDR3 does, and the rest of the CDR3 is filled in from the germline J gene. This chain connects TRBV6-2 or TRBV6-3 to TRBJ2-7, with TRBD2 as a possible D gene (6 bases). V was pared by 6 bases and J by 2 bases, with 14 bases between. This CDR3 spans 14 amino acids. CDR1 is MNHEY, CDR2 SVGEGT, per germline. CDR3: CASSYSGIAYEQYF. The CDR3 DNA, read in part, is TGTGCCAGCAGCTATAGCGGAATTGCCTACGAG.

About this clone itself: The missing CDR3 end, 3 residues past where the read stops, is filled in from the germline J gene. The chain recombines TRBV24-1 with TRBJ2-3; 16 nucleotides agree with TRBD2. The CDR3 covers 18 residues. V shed 1 base, J shed 5 bases, and the junction held 5 bases outside the gene matches. Germline V gene sequence: CDR1 KGHDR, CDR2 SFDVKD. The chain's CDR3 is CATSDFGTSGRGGDTQYF. CDR3 DNA, as far as it was read: TGTGCCACCAGTGATTTTGGGACTAGCGGGAGGGGAGGAGATACG.

The CDR3 bases that were read are TGCAGTGCTAGTGTACTAGCGGGGTTCACAGATACG. Protein: CSASVLAGFTDT. The whole CDR3 is CSASVLAGFTDTQYF. This chain connects TRBV20-1 to TRBJ2-3; 10 bases align to TRBD2. The CDR3 is cut off 3 residues early in the read; its end comes from the germline J gene. Germline V lookup: CDR1 DFQATT, CDR2 SNEGSKA (reference sequence). Germline trimming cut 3 bases from V and 2 bases from J; bases unmatched to any gene: 5. The CDR3 covers 15 residues.

By frequency, this clone is medium-sized. The missing CDR3 end, 3 residues past where the read stops, is filled in from the germline J gene. The genes are TRBV10-3 and TRBJ2-2; D gene uncertain. The CDR3 sequence is 13 residues long. Germline V gene sequence: CDR1 ENHRY, CDR2 SYGVKD. With 7 bases removed from V and 2 bases from J, the gap between germline ends came to 8 bases. CDR3 region: CAIMRHNTGELFF. The CDR3 DNA, read in part, is TGTGCCATCATGAGACACAACACCGGGGAG.

A note on this clone: The sequenced fragment ends 3 residues before the CDR3 boundary, so the rest is inferred from the germline J gene. This chain uses TRBV2 with TRBJ2-3; 12 nucleotides align to TRBD2. This CDR3 comprises 15 residues. After removal of 7 bases from V and 2 bases from J, the junction contained 4 bases not matched to a gene. Per the germline V gene, CDR1 is SNHLY and CDR2 is FYNNEI. The CDR3 region is CASTRLAGDTDTQYF. Incomplete CDR3 DNA: TGTGCCAGCACCCGACTAGCGGGAGACACAGATACG.

Measured by frequency, this clone is medium-sized. The CDR3 end is not reached by the read, which stops 3 residues before it; the germline J gene fills it in. This chain uses TRBV20-1 with TRBJ2-3; D is perhaps TRBD2 (6 bases). Germline CDR1 and CDR2: DFQATT and SNEGSKA (reference sequence). CDR3 size: 13 residues. This CDR3 is CSGRPLAGSTQYF. The DNA read from the CDR3 is TGCAGTGGCCGCCCTTTGGCGGGAAGCACG.

For this clone: The read finishes 3 residues shy of the CDR3 end, and the germline J gene is used to complete it. J is TRBJ2-6 and V is TRBV20-1, with TRBD1 identical over 11 bases. V shed 3 bases, J shed 0 bases, and the junction held 7 bases outside the gene matches. The CDR3 is made up of 18 amino acids. Germline CDR1 is DFQATT and CDR2 is SNEGSKA (reference sequence). The chain's CDR3 is CSASQTGTGGSGANVLTF. The sequenced CDR3 bases are TGCAGTGCTAGTCAAACCGGGACAGGGGGCTCTGGGGCCAACGTC.

CDR3 sequence reads: CASLGQNYGYTF. The covered CDR3 bases are TGTGCCAGCCTGGGACAAAACTATGGC. This chain links TRBV12-3 or TRBV12-4 with TRBJ1-2; perhaps TRBD1 as D (6 bases). Read data end 3 residues before the CDR3 end; the end is taken from the germline J gene. Trimming took off 8 bases at V and 2 bases at J, with 9 bases between the two ends. The CDR3 is 12 amino acids.